The subject of this entry is one T cell receptor (beta chain). Its antigen is undetermined. These data belong to a study of cytomegalovirus exposure and HLA in healthy donors. Overall study findings and caveats: HLA alleles showed associations with about 15,000 TCR beta sequences in a later analysis, at a 0.05 false discovery rate. Most of the CMV-associated TCR beta chains (in a later analysis) appeared to be HLA-restricted. Indistinguishable V segments such as TRBV6-2 and TRBV6-3 were excluded. Previously analyzed data showed that most TCR beta V segments were productive at a frequency of about 87% or about 30%.

The V gene's germline CDR1 is MNHEY and CDR2 SVGAGI. The CDR3 is 14 amino acids. Deletions cut 10 bases from V and 0 bases from J, with 15 bases between. 13 Jbeta primers and 60 Vbeta primers were used for the PCR. TCRdb's table, derived via immunoSEQ multiplex PCR, lists solely in-frame clones and lacks some. The sample has around 140,000 clones, around 75% seen once; the top ten hold 3.3%. V gene TRBV6-5 combines with J gene TRBJ1-2, with a tentative D call TRBD1 (5 bases). This sequence originates from a man aged 35 to 55 in good health and CMV-seronegative. The sample taken for sequencing was PBMCs. Here the CDR3 reads CATADRNSNYGYTF. As DNA, the CDR3 is TGTGCCACGGCAGACAGAAATTCTAACTATGGCTACACCTTC.